The source of this TCR beta chain is a study of blood T cells in healthy people across ages. The second PCR ran roughly 6 to 11 cycles with a sample-barcoded 5' primer and J-beta primers. MiXCR was run by TCRdb on the 5' RACE reads, yielding one entry per CDR3 protein. The sample has approximately 600,000 distinct CDR3 sequences, 58% seen once. V lost 1 base to trimming and J lost 9 bases, with 18 bases between them. The germline V gene encodes CDR1 SGHVS and CDR2 FNYEAQ. The CDR3 extends over 15 amino acids. The receptor was derived from a man aged 55 to 70 in good health. The J gene is TRBJ2-5, the V gene TRBV7-6; a weak D match, TRBD2 (6 bases). The sample consisted of blood. The CDR3 DNA sequence: TGTGCCAGCAGCTTAGGGGGCTTCCTCGGGGAGGCCCAGTACTTC. Amino acids: CASSLGGFLGEAQYF.